This T cell receptor beta chain was documented in a study of T cell repertoires in aging, cancer and after chemotherapy. Study in general: Healthy donor repertoires were recorded over several months to years and showed clear clonal overlap.

Multiplex touch-down PCR with TRB-A/B primers amplified rearranged V-D-J TRB sequences. Each CDR3 protein is one row after TCRdb ran MiXCR on the multiplex PCR reads. The sample has 10,000 to 15,000 distinct CDR3 sequences; 35% to 40% are singletons. TCR beta rearrangements were amplified from peripheral blood genomic DNA. Points from the study as a whole: The repertoire data cannot show anything about immunological memory following chemotherapy.

This CDR3 comprises 18 residues. CDR1 KGHSH and CDR2 LQKENI come from the germline V gene. Trimming removed 4 bases at V and 1 base at J, with 22 bases between. Concerning this clonotype itself: As yet, its antigen is unknown.

This sequence joins TRBV18 and TRBJ1-1; D perhaps matches TRBD1 (6 bases). The sample consisted of blood. The TCR comes from a human donor in good health. The donor label of this sample is uncertain. CDR3 sequence: CASSRLPPTGNGNTEAFF. CDR3 DNA sequence: TGTGCCAGCTCACGCCTCCCCCCCACAGGGAATGGGAACACTGAAGCTTTCTTT. The whole variable domain, filled in from reference TRBV18 and TRBJ1-1, reads NAGVMQNPRHLVRRRGQEARLRCSPMKGHSHVYWYRQLPEEGLKFMVYLQKENIIDESGMPKERFSAEFPKEGPSILRIQQVVRGDSAAYFCASSRLPPTGNGNTEAFFGQGTRLTVV.